The following is a T cell receptor (beta chain) sequence with its context. It has no known antigen specificity. No base qualities exist here, and no much larger clone lies one base off it. This entry comes from a study of vaccination and CD4 T cells after COVID-19 (dated by TCRdb to 2021 to 2024). Turning to the overall study: Convalescent patients had a positive SARS-CoV-2 result on nasal swab PCR, and of these patients, nine had mild disease and one had severe disease. The convalescent cohort included six males and four females, with two Hispanic individuals, seven Caucasians, two Asians and one multiracial person. Post-COVID blood samples were collected from convalescent patients a median of roughly 100 days after diagnosis, with a range of about 35 to 180 days. Control cultures used a CEFX viral epitope pool as positive control, an HIV-1 Nef peptide pool as negative control, or no peptide. Participants received two doses of either the Pfizer-BioNTech BNT162b2 vaccine (n=8) or the Moderna mRNA-1273 vaccine (n=2). In around nine COVID-19 convalescent patients and 4 infection-naive healthy vaccine recipients, the spike-specific CD4+ TCR repertoire before mRNA vaccination was compared with the repertoire after mRNA vaccination. For stimulating the cultures, overlapping spike peptide pools were used, derived from SARS-CoV-2 as well as from the common cold coronaviruses HCoV-NL63, HCoV-OC43 and HCoV-229E. Post-vaccine blood samples were taken a median of approximately 70 days after the second vaccine dose, with a range of about 13 to 250 days. What the research found in general, with its limitations: Among the post-vaccine SARS-CoV-2-reactive clones in convalescent patients, a median approximately 86% showed up only after vaccination, which suggests vaccine-specific priming. An increase in the median number of SARS-CoV-2-reactive clonotypes from 20 to 25 after infection to roughly 36 after vaccination was observed, but the change was not found to be significant. In convalescent patients, nearly all vaccine-specific clones (304 of 307) were found to be mono-reactive for SARS-CoV-2 spike rather than cross-reactive with common cold coronaviruses. Relatively few convalescent patients were included in the study, and early timepoints after natural infection were not analyzed.

The treatment or condition label, read with the paper, signifies: approximately nine-day PBMC culture with coronavirus spike peptide pools or control peptides (ViraFEST assay). The study used the ViraFEST assay, which expanded antigen-specific T cells with peptide pools and then identified expanded clonotypes by TCR sequencing. The convalescent patients' positive SARS-CoV-2 PCR tests were from March to December 2020, which was before the Alpha, Beta and Delta variants emerged in the United States. PBMCs were cultured at two million per well in IMDM supplemented with roughly 5% human AB serum and about 9.5 IU/ml IL-2, with about 10 ug/ml peptide pools added. Half of the culture medium was replaced with fresh IL-2-containing medium on days 3 and 7. CD4+ T cells were isolated after roughly eleven days of culture through negative selection using the EasySep CD4+ T cell isolation kit. PBMCs were separated from whole blood using Ficoll-Paque Plus gradient centrifugation and then either used fresh or cryopreserved at -140C. Each culture condition was generally run in triplicate wells.

The protocol used for the library was PCR. DNA from cultured CD4+ T cells underwent TCR sequencing with the Oncomine TCR Beta short-read assay at the Johns Hopkins FTIC core. Genomic DNA was extracted from the cultured CD4+ T cells with the QIAamp micro DNA kit. Oncomine TCR Beta libraries from cultured CD4+ T cells were pooled with unique dual indexes and sequenced on an Illumina iSeq 100. The authors processed their data as follows. Non-productive sequences were removed, and CDR3s that did not start with C, did not end with F or W, or were shorter than 7 amino acids were discarded. The MANAFEST web application was used to identify antigen-specific clonotypes by comparing peptide-stimulated wells against reference wells and other culture wells. Positive clones required FDR below 0.05, an odds ratio above 5, and productive frequency above 0.1% in at least two of three replicate wells. Cross-reactive clonotypes were defined as significantly expanded in both SARS-CoV-2 spike wells and at least one common cold coronavirus spike condition. Using R version 3.6.1, CDR3 homology was evaluated through Levenshtein distances (stringdist) along with unrooted phylogenetic trees (ape). Using fastp trimming at Q25 and MiXCR clonotype assembly, TCRdb reanalyzed the public sequencing data and kept in-frame beta chains. Entries that share a CDR3 protein sequence are merged under the most common genes and DNA. The V and J calls were determined by TCRdb, not by the authors. A total of 8,000 to 9,500 distinct CDR3 sequences appear in this sample, about 70% of them only once. The ten largest make up around two fifths of the sample.

The receptor comes from a human donor who had recovered from COVID-19. The sequenced sample consisted of CD4+ T cells from blood, cultured in vitro.

The bases read TGTGCCAGCAGCTCCATACAGGGACGGGGGAACACTGAAGCTTTCTTT. Its translation is CASSSIQGRGNTEAFF. Recombination joined TRBV4-2 with TRBJ1-1; TRBD1 might be the D gene, on 6 matching bases. Deletion took 5 bases off V and 1 base off J, with a span of 17 bases between the germline ends. From the cysteine up to the phenylalanine, the CDR3 has a length of 16 residues. CDR3 DNA only is kept here, 48 bases in frame from base 1. The germline V gene provides CDR1 LGHNA and CDR2 YNFKEQ.